This T cell receptor (beta chain) was captured by sequencing in a study of early T cells in non-severe SARS-CoV-2 infection. This clonotype appeared a few times. This CDR3 has 13 residues. The V end lost 2 bases, the J end lost 8 bases, and 7 bases lay between the germline ends. Germline V gene lookup returns CDR1 MNHNS and CDR2 SASEGT. TCRdb called the 5' RACE reads again in MiXCR, with one record for every CDR3 protein. The sample contains tens of thousands of distinct CDR3 sequences, 10% of which appear only once. This receptor was identified in an adult who was a healthcare worker with PCR-confirmed SARS-CoV-2 infection or an uninfected control (not recorded which). The specimen comprised whole blood, sampled at baseline. V and J are TRBV6-1 and TRBJ1-6; unclear D gene. The CDR3 coding sequence is TGTGCCAGCAGTGAACCAGGACATTCACCCCTCCACTTT. As protein: CASSEPGHSPLHF.